This TCR beta chain was sequenced in a study of T cell changes during pregnancy in multiple sclerosis. The trim removed 0 bases at V and 4 bases at J, leaving 7 bases unmatched. The CDR3 length is 16 residues. Germline V CDR1 and CDR2: LGHNT, FRNRAP. The table came from immunoSEQ multiplex PCR; TCRdb's copy has only in-frame clones and leaves some out. Of over 40,000 clones listed, less than 90% were seen once; the top ten hold approximately 1.2%. The chain is built from TRBV12-5 and TRBJ2-3; 7 nucleotides agree with TRBD1. This TCR came from a female donor with multiple sclerosis, enrolled in a pregnancy study. Sequenced material: CD4+ T cells from peripheral blood mononuclear cells, taken in the second trimester of pregnancy. CDR3 sequence reads: CASGLVRGTVSDTQYF. CDR3 bases: TGTGCTAGTGGTTTGGTACGAGGGACAGTTTCAGATACGCAGTATTTT.